There are a few counts of the clone carrying this T cell receptor beta chain. Its antigen is undetermined. This sample is part of a study of vaccination and CD4 T cells after COVID-19. V shed 4 bases and J shed 4 bases, with 7 bases lying between them. This CDR3 is built from 12 residues. Looked up from germline, CDR1 is SGHTA and CDR2 is FQGNSA. Treatment indicated: approximately nine-day PBMC culture with coronavirus spike peptide pools or control peptides (ViraFEST assay). The study sequenced cultured CD4+ T cell DNA using the Oncomine TCR Beta short-read assay. TCRdb re-called the PCR reads through MiXCR, storing one row per CDR3 protein. The table shows around 16,000 distinct CDR3 sequences, with about 35% occurring only once.

The TCR comes from a human donor with COVID-19. The chain has TRBV7-2 and TRBJ1-1, with unresolved D. Material for sequencing was cultured CD4+ T cells from blood. CDR3: CASSWSRTEAFF. CDR3 in DNA: TGTGCCAGCAGCTGGTCGCGCACTGAAGCTTTCTTT.